This T cell receptor (beta chain) was sequenced during a study of lymphopenia after photon versus proton radiotherapy (dated by TCRdb to the late 2010s). Looking at the study overall: Photon and proton radiation therapy were compared by the study for their immunological effects in patients with gastrointestinal tumors who developed high-grade lymphopenia. A cohort of some 22 patients with gastrointestinal tumors who received either photon or proton therapy and subsequently developed lymphopenia was included. The goal of the study was to describe how the two radiation modalities differ in their effects on the immune system. What the authors observed across the whole study: Proton-treated patients stayed relatively stable during treatment, while photon-treated patients lost naive T cells and TCR diversity and gained effector/memory populations. The survival association was assessed only in patients who died, and better survival with proton therapy was presented by the authors as a possibility rather than a demonstrated result. Across the cohort, among patients who died, a greater drop in TCR diversity after the nadir was inversely correlated with overall survival time. After the lymphocyte count nadir, repertoires from photon-treated patients showed oligoclonal expansion, particularly of CD8+ Temra cells, and this expansion drove the decline in diversity.

Worth noting for this clone: This clone's antigen is unknown. One base away there is no much larger clone; base qualities are not given.

To prepare the library, the immunoSEQ multiplex PCR assay was applied. T cell repertoires were profiled with deep sequencing of rearranged TCR beta loci together with multiparametric flow cytometry. TCRdb holds this immuneACCESS table with in-frame rearrangements only. Some clones are missing; in checked studies, unresolved V genes explain under half, and the rest has no known cause. This sample is represented by approximately 70,000 clones; about nine tenths of them were singletons. The ten most abundant clones make up about 13% of the sample. The germline V and J ends show losses of 1 base and 5 bases respectively, and no gene match explains 16 bases of the junction. Reading the germline V gene gives CDR1 SGHTA and CDR2 FQGNSA. The CDR3 starts with the cysteine, ends with the phenylalanine, and has 19 residues. The kept DNA is CDR3 alone, 57 bases in frame from the first base.

Recombination connected TRBV7-2 to TRBJ1-3, and TRBD1 aligns with 8 junction nucleotides. This TCR derives from a man older than 75 with esophageal cancer. Sequenced here: peripheral blood, sampled from a patient treated with proton-based radiotherapy. The CDR3 region reads CASSLDRFRTGRDRNTIYF. The sequence in DNA is TGTGCCAGCAGCTTAGATCGATTTAGGACAGGGAGGGACCGAAACACCATATATTTT. With the portions outside the CDR3 filled from the reference TRBV7-2 and TRBJ1-3 genes, the complete variable region becomes GAGVSQSPSNKVTEKGKDVELRCDPISGHTALYWYRQSLGQGLEFLIYFQGNSAPDKSGLPSDRFSAERTGGSVSTLTIQRTQQEDSAVYLCASSLDRFRTGRDRNTIYFGEGSWLTVV.